The rows below give T cell receptor beta chains drawn from one sample of a study of cytomegalovirus exposure and HLA in healthy donors. TCRdb's copy holds only in-frame clones and misses some; the assay was immunoSEQ multiplex PCR. In the table there are about 120,000 clones, about three quarters of which are singletons. The sequenced sample was PBMCs. The receptors come from an older woman in good health and CMV-seropositive. Both conserved end residues are part of each CDR3. D genes are given only for firm matches. Some rows have no size entry. The others give once, few or many, or a class for an expanded clone.

d_gene	v_gene	abundance	j_gene	CDR3aa	CDR3nt
TRBD1	TRBV6-1	few	TRBJ2-6	CASSERIRRQGSSGANVLTF	TGTGCCAGCAGTGAACGGATCCGCCGACAGGGGAGCTCTGGGGCCAACGTCCTGACTTTC
-	TRBV5-4	-	TRBJ1-4	CASSLFGGSGASEKLFF	TGTGCCAGCAGCTTGTTCGGAGGGTCCGGGGCCTCTGAAAAACTGTTTTTT
TRBD1	TRBV2	few	TRBJ1-3	CASISPLGQGNTIYF	TGTGCCAGCATTTCCCCATTGGGACAGGGAAACACCATATATTTT
-	TRBV6-1	-	TRBJ1-4	CASSTVREKLFF	TGTGCCAGCAGTACGGTGCGGGAAAAACTGTTTTTT
TRBD1	TRBV27	-	TRBJ1-2	CASRSIRGYNYGYTF	TGTGCCAGCAGATCCATCAGGGGGTATAACTATGGCTACACCTTT
-	TRBV19	-	TRBJ2-2	CASSIDQAANTGELFF	TGTGCCAGTAGTATAGATCAGGCTGCGAACACCGGGGAGCTGTTTTTT
TRBD1	TRBV5-6	once	TRBJ2-7	CASSGDRVPYEQYF	TGTGCCAGCAGCGGAGACAGGGTCCCCTACGAGCAGTACTTC
-	TRBV27	-	TRBJ1-5	CASSLYGGINQPQHF	TGTGCCAGCAGTTTATATGGGGGGATCAATCAGCCCCAGCATTTT
-	TRBV4-1	-	TRBJ2-7	CASSQDVNGRLGRYEQYF	TGCGCCAGCAGCCAAGATGTAAACGGGAGATTGGGTCGGTACGAGCAGTACTTC
TRBD2	TRBV29-1	-	TRBJ2-1	CSAEPGLAPISSYNEQFF	TGCAGCGCCGAGCCGGGACTAGCCCCAATTAGCTCCTACAATGAGCAGTTCTTC
-	TRBV6-1	-	TRBJ2-7	CASSEVGGAYEQYF	TGTGCCAGCAGTGAGGTAGGAGGGGCCTACGAGCAGTACTTC
-	TRBV6-6	-	TRBJ2-2	CASRRSGLNTGELFF	TGTGCCAGCAGGCGCTCGGGACTTAACACCGGGGAGCTGTTTTTT
TRBD1	TRBV6-5	-	TRBJ1-2	CASSYSRGGASGYTF	TGTGCCAGCAGTTACTCGAGAGGGGGCGCGAGTGGCTACACCTTC
TRBD1	TRBV11-1	-	TRBJ2-7	CASSGEQGYGFRYEQYF	TGTGCCAGCAGCGGTGAACAGGGGTATGGTTTCAGATACGAGCAGTACTTC
TRBD1	TRBV19	-	TRBJ2-4	CASNPRGQYIQYF	TGTGCCAGTAATCCGAGGGGGCAATACATTCAGTACTTC
-	TRBV5-1	-	TRBJ2-3	CASSLGVRIDTQYF	TGCGCCAGCAGCTTGGGGGTGCGGATAGATACGCAGTATTTT
TRBD2	TRBV5-1	-	TRBJ2-1	CASSSPGLAGTNEQFF	TGCGCCAGCAGCTCCCCGGGACTAGCGGGTACCAATGAGCAGTTCTTC
TRBD1	TRBV7-8	-	TRBJ1-6	CASSGAGTGGARLEPLHF	TGTGCCAGCAGCGGTGCCGGGACAGGGGGCGCGAGATTAGAACCCCTCCACTTT
-	TRBV28	-	TRBJ1-1	CASSLSWGGRGMNTEAFF	TGTGCCAGCAGTTTAAGTTGGGGGGGGAGGGGGATGAACACTGAAGCTTTCTTT
-	TRBV4-2	-	TRBJ1-5	CASSFLSGQPQHF	TGTGCCAGCAGCTTCCTGAGCGGGCAGCCCCAGCATTTT
TRBD1	TRBV6-1	few	TRBJ2-5	CASNRQGETQYF	TGTGCCAGCAACCGACAGGGGGAGACCCAGTACTTC
TRBD1	TRBV28	-	TRBJ2-3	CATQGAVSTDTQYF	TGTGCCACACAGGGGGCAGTTAGCACAGATACGCAGTATTTT
TRBD2	TRBV15	-	TRBJ2-7	CATSRDPLAGASYRAYEQYF	TGTGCCACCAGCAGAGATCCCCTAGCGGGAGCATCCTACAGGGCCTACGAGCAGTACTTC
TRBD2	TRBV5-4	-	TRBJ2-7	CASSLGLAETYEQYF	TGTGCCAGCAGCTTGGGGCTAGCGGAAACCTACGAGCAGTACTTC
TRBD1	TRBV10-3	few	TRBJ1-4	CAISESFIKGQGYEKLFF	TGTGCCATCAGTGAGTCGTTCATTAAGGGACAGGGGTATGAAAAACTGTTTTTT
-	TRBV28	-	TRBJ1-5	CASSLPSQPQHF	TGTGCCAGCAGTTTACCCTCTCAGCCCCAGCATTTT
-	TRBV7-2	-	TRBJ2-1	CASSLASSAYNEQFF	TGTGCCAGCAGCTTAGCGTCTAGCGCCTACAATGAGCAGTTCTTC
TRBD2	TRBV11-2	-	TRBJ2-5	CASSLGTSGQETQYF	TGTGCCAGCAGCTTAGGGACTAGCGGCCAAGAGACCCAGTACTTC
-	TRBV19	-	TRBJ2-1	CASSINRVGNEQFF	TGTGCCAGTAGCATAAACAGGGTGGGCAATGAGCAGTTCTTC
-	TRBV10-3	-	TRBJ2-2	CAISESISPERTGELFF	TGTGCCATCAGTGAGTCGATATCGCCAGAAAGAACCGGGGAGCTGTTTTTT
TRBD1	TRBV5-1	-	TRBJ2-3	CASTPGTGVTDTQYF	TGCGCCAGCACCCCCGGGACAGGGGTTACAGATACGCAGTATTTT